These T cell receptor beta chains were read from a single sample in a study of T-cell reconstitution after alpha-beta-depleted transplantation in children. TCRdb reprocessed the PCR reads via MiXCR and lists one record per CDR3 protein. The sample consists of 700,000 to 950,000 distinct CDR3 sequences, roughly 16% of them appearing once. Specimen: PBMCs, mostly from graft donor cells, collected 360 days after TCRalphabeta/CD19-depleted stem cell transplant. Receptors were obtained from a male patient younger than 18 who had a stem cell transplant for acute lymphoblastic leukemia, so the T cells may come from the graft donor. The CDR3 runs from the conserved cysteine through the conserved F or W. The D gene is left open where the match is weak. The size of a clone is reported for some rows only, either as once, few or many, or as a class for expanded clones.

D: .; size: few; V: TRBV24-1; J: TRBJ2-1; CDR3: CATRGSGYNEQFF; DNA: TGTGCCACCAGGGGAAGCGGCTACAATGAGCAGTTCTTC
D: .; size: .; V: TRBV18; J: TRBJ2-5; CDR3: CASSPHPGGQYF; DNA: TGTGCCAGCTCACCGCATCCGGGTGGCCAGTACTTC
D: .; size: .; V: TRBV10-3; J: TRBJ1-6; CDR3: CAISDKGNNSPLHF; DNA: TGTGCCATCAGTGATAAAGGGAATAATTCACCCCTCCACTTT
D: .; size: many; V: TRBV4-1; J: TRBJ2-4; CDR3: CASSLGPKLAKNIQYF; DNA: TGCGCCAGCAGCCTTGGCCCTAAATTAGCCAAAAACATTCAGTACTTC
D: .; size: few; V: TRBV6-6; J: TRBJ1-3; CDR3: CASEEFSGNTIYF; DNA: TGTGCCAGCGAGGAGTTTTCTGGAAACACCATATATTTT
D: TRBD2; size: .; V: TRBV29-1; J: TRBJ2-1; CDR3: CSVEQREGGNEQFF; DNA: TGCAGCGTGGAACAGCGGGAGGGAGGGAATGAGCAGTTCTTC
D: TRBD2; size: few; V: TRBV7-9; J: TRBJ2-1; CDR3: CASSFLAGGPVLTNEFF; DNA: TGTGCCAGCAGCTTCCTAGCGGGAGGGCCTGTCTTAACTAACGAGTTCTTC
D: .; size: .; V: TRBV19; J: TRBJ2-1; CDR3: CASSILDYWGPSDEQFF; DNA: TGTGCCAGTAGTATCCTGGACTATTGGGGGCCATCGGATGAGCAGTTCTTC
D: .; size: few; V: TRBV5-6; J: TRBJ2-1; CDR3: CASSLEGEVFDEQFF; DNA: TGTGCCAGCAGCTTGGAAGGGGAAGTATTCGATGAGCAGTTCTTC
D: TRBD2; size: .; V: TRBV7-6; J: TRBJ2-7; CDR3: CASSFGTSDSYEQYF; DNA: TGTGCCAGCAGCTTCGGGACTAGCGACTCCTACGAGCAGTACTTC
D: TRBD1; size: .; V: TRBV4-1; J: TRBJ2-7; CDR3: CASSQGTGTVEQYF; DNA: TGCGCCAGCAGCCAGGGGACAGGAACGGTGGAGCAGTACTTC
D: .; size: few; V: TRBV5-1; J: TRBJ2-7; CDR3: CASSAQGTPYEQYF; DNA: TGCGCCAGCAGCGCACAGGGTACACCCTACGAGCAGTACTTC
D: .; size: .; V: TRBV7-9; J: TRBJ1-2; CDR3: CASSLSSRDGRYGYTF; DNA: TGTGCCAGCAGCTTATCCAGCCGGGACGGACGATATGGCTACACCTTC
D: .; size: few; V: TRBV4-1; J: TRBJ2-1; CDR3: CASSQGLATYNEQFF; DNA: TGCGCCAGCAGCCAAGGGTTGGCAACCTACAATGAGCAGTTCTTC
D: TRBD2; size: few; V: TRBV4-2; J: TRBJ2-7; CDR3: CASSLPTREDSYEQYF; DNA: TGTGCCAGCAGCCTCCCTACGCGGGAGGATTCCTACGAGCAGTACTTC
D: .; size: few; V: TRBV3-1; J: TRBJ2-7; CDR3: CASSPYSGERFAEQYF; DNA: TGTGCCAGCAGCCCATATTCAGGGGAGCGCTTCGCCGAGCAGTACTTC
D: .; size: many; V: TRBV10-3; J: TRBJ2-3; CDR3: CAISDLREKVGPDTQYF; DNA: TGTGCCATCAGTGATTTGAGGGAGAAGGTCGGGCCAGATACGCAGTATTTT
D: .; size: .; V: TRBV18; J: TRBJ2-7; CDR3: CASSPRASSYEQYF; DNA: TGTGCCAGCTCACCACGGGCAAGCTCCTACGAGCAGTACTTC
D: .; size: .; V: TRBV12-3/TRBV12-4; J: TRBJ2-7; CDR3: CASTPTGSGYEQYF; DNA: TGTGCCAGCACCCCCACGGGGAGCGGCTACGAGCAGTACTTC
D: TRBD1; size: few; V: TRBV7-3; J: TRBJ2-2; CDR3: CASSLSGGEWGNRELFF; DNA: TGTGCCAGCAGCTTATCAGGGGGCGAATGGGGAAACCGGGAGCTGTTTTTT
D: .; size: .; V: TRBV6-1; J: TRBJ2-2; CDR3: CASSPTTGRPGELFF; DNA: TGTGCCAGCAGTCCCACGACAGGGAGGCCCGGGGAGCTGTTTTTT
D: TRBD2; size: many; V: TRBV5-1; J: TRBJ2-1; CDR3: CASSLQTSAYLSSYNEQFF; DNA: TGCGCCAGCAGCTTGCAAACTAGCGCCTATCTAAGCTCCTACAATGAGCAGTTCTTC
D: .; size: .; V: TRBV12-3/TRBV12-4; J: TRBJ2-7; CDR3: CASRLDRRTFYEQYF; DNA: TGTGCCAGCAGACTGGACCGCCGAACCTTCTACGAGCAGTACTTC
D: TRBD1; size: .; V: TRBV7-9; J: TRBJ2-7; CDR3: CASTWVGDSSYEQYF; DNA: TGTGCCAGCACCTGGGTAGGGGACAGCTCCTACGAGCAGTACTTC
D: .; size: few; V: TRBV10-3; J: TRBJ2-3; CDR3: CAISESGVRGTDTQYF; DNA: TGTGCCATCAGTGAGTCCGGGGTGAGAGGCACAGATACGCAGTATTTT
D: TRBD2; size: .; V: TRBV4-1; J: TRBJ2-1; CDR3: CASSHPGLNEQFF; DNA: TGCGCCAGCAGCCACCCGGGACTAAATGAGCAGTTCTTC
D: .; size: few; V: TRBV11-2; J: TRBJ2-7; CDR3: CASSALKGTYEQYF; DNA: TGTGCCAGCAGCGCCTTGAAGGGGACATACGAGCAGTACTTC
D: TRBD1; size: .; V: TRBV11-1; J: TRBJ2-3; CDR3: CASSGRPGQGARSTDTQYF; DNA: TGTGCCAGCAGCGGTAGACCGGGACAGGGGGCGCGTAGCACAGATACGCAGTATTTT
D: .; size: many; V: TRBV7-3; J: TRBJ2-3; CDR3: CASSLVRSSTDTQYF; DNA: TGTGCCAGCAGCTTAGTGCGAAGTAGCACAGATACGCAGTATTTT
D: TRBD1; size: many; V: TRBV12-3/TRBV12-4; J: TRBJ2-7; CDR3: CASSPHRGQGAYEQYF; DNA: TGTGCCAGCAGCCCGCATAGAGGACAGGGGGCTTACGAGCAGTACTTC
D: TRBD2; size: .; V: TRBV29-1; J: TRBJ2-3; CDR3: CSVEGSTGGDTQYF; DNA: TGCAGCGTTGAAGGGAGTACGGGAGGGGATACGCAGTATTTT
D: .; size: .; V: TRBV11-2; J: TRBJ2-7; CDR3: CASSLGHSLYEQYF; DNA: TGTGCCAGCAGCCTCGGACATAGCCTTTACGAGCAGTACTTC
D: .; size: many; V: TRBV7-2; J: TRBJ2-3; CDR3: CASSSFYEDTQYF; DNA: TGTGCCAGCAGCTCCTTTTATGAGGATACGCAGTATTTT
D: .; size: few; V: TRBV12-3/TRBV12-4; J: TRBJ1-5; CDR3: CASSSLGQPQHF; DNA: TGTGCCAGCAGTTCCTTGGGTCAGCCCCAGCATTTT
D: .; size: few; V: TRBV25-1; J: TRBJ2-3; CDR3: CASSDRGSPQDTQYF; DNA: TGTGCCAGCAGTGATCGGGGGTCTCCCCAGGATACGCAGTATTTT
D: TRBD1; size: many; V: TRBV6-5; J: TRBJ1-2; CDR3: CASSRDRGLLTF; DNA: TGTGCCAGCAGCCGGGACAGGGGACTTCTTACCTTC
D: TRBD2; size: once; V: TRBV5-1; J: TRBJ2-1; CDR3: CASVAGVNYNEQFF; DNA: TGCGCCAGCGTAGCGGGAGTTAACTACAATGAGCAGTTCTTC
D: .; size: few; V: TRBV3-1; J: TRBJ2-1; CDR3: CASSRLIYNEQFF; DNA: TGTGCCAGCAGCCGCTTAATCTACAATGAGCAGTTCTTC
D: .; size: .; V: TRBV5-1; J: TRBJ2-1; CDR3: CASSLGTLLYNEQFF; DNA: TGCGCCAGCAGCTTAGGGACACTTCTTTACAATGAGCAGTTCTTC
D: .; size: .; V: TRBV4-1; J: TRBJ2-7; CDR3: CASSQGSARGYEQYF; DNA: TGCGCCAGCAGCCAAGGGTCAGCTCGAGGTTACGAGCAGTACTTC
D: TRBD1; size: many; V: TRBV7-4; J: TRBJ2-7; CDR3: CASSLLTGHAWDEQYF; DNA: TGTGCCAGCAGCCTCCTGACAGGGCATGCATGGGACGAGCAGTACTTC
D: TRBD2; size: .; V: TRBV10-3; J: TRBJ2-5; CDR3: CAISLAGQQETQYF; DNA: TGTGCCATCAGTCTAGCGGGACAGCAAGAGACCCAGTACTTC
D: TRBD2; size: many; V: TRBV4-1; J: TRBJ2-3; CDR3: CATGRVVWTSGGTDTQYF; DNA: TGCGCCACCGGAAGGGTTGTTTGGACTAGCGGGGGCACAGATACGCAGTATTTT